This is a list of T cell receptor beta chains from one sample in a study of breast tumors, draining lymph nodes, adjacent tissues. From the multiplex PCR reads, TCRdb called clonotypes with MiXCR, one entry per CDR3 protein. Of around 25,000 distinct CDR3 sequences in the sample, roughly a quarter were seen once. What was sequenced was breast tumor tissue. The receptors were gathered from a female donor with breast cancer. Some clones in this sample may be carry-over from other donors' samples. Both conserved end residues are part of each CDR3. A D gene is named only where the DNA matches it firmly. The size of a clone is reported for some rows only, either as once, few or many, or as a class for expanded clones.

d_call j_call clone_size v_call cdr3_nt cdr3_aa
NA TRBJ1-2 many TRBV29-1 TGCAGCGTTGAAAAGGGTTATGGCTACACCTTC CSVEKGYGYTF
NA TRBJ1-3 NA TRBV5-4 TGTGCCAGCAGCTTGGATTCCGGCATCTCTGGAAACACCATATATTTT CASSLDSGISGNTIYF
NA TRBJ1-3 medium-sized TRBV15 TGTGCCACCAGCAGAGAAGGATTGAACGGAAACACCATATATTTT CATSREGLNGNTIYF
TRBD2 TRBJ2-2 NA TRBV19 TGTGCCAGTAGTATTGGGGGGGGCTCGACTAGCGGGAACACCGGGGAGCTGGTTTTT CASSIGGGSTSGNTGELVF
TRBD2 TRBJ2-7 many TRBV7-6 TGTGCCAGCAGCTCTGGACTAGCGGGAGTCTACGAGCAGTACTTC CASSSGLAGVYEQYF
TRBD2 TRBJ2-3 many TRBV7-2 TGTGCCAGCAGCTTAGCGACTAGCGGACACGGTACGCAGTATTTT CASSLATSGHGTQYF
NA TRBJ1-2 many TRBV6-5 TGTGCCAGCAGCCCCCCTTCTCGGGGCTATGGCTACACCTTC CASSPPSRGYGYTF
NA TRBJ2-2 many TRBV7-2 TGTGCCAGCAGCTTAGGTTGGCAGGGGGGTTTTAACACCGGGGAGCTGTTTTTT CASSLGWQGGFNTGELFF
NA TRBJ2-1 NA TRBV11-2 TGTGCCAGCAGCGTAAGGGATAGCCACAATGATCAGTTCTTC CASSVRDSHNDQFF
NA TRBJ2-5 few TRBV11-2 TGTGCCAGCAGCCTAACGACATCCGACCAAGAAACCCAGTACTTC CASSLTTSDQETQYF
TRBD2 TRBJ2-3 many TRBV6-4 TGTGCCAGCAGTGACTCGGCTAGCGGGAGTGGAGATACGCAGTATTTT CASSDSASGSGDTQYF
NA TRBJ1-1 NA TRBV28 TGTGCCAGCATCCCCCCGGGGCTGAACACTGAAGCTTTCTTT CASIPPGLNTEAFF
NA TRBJ1-5 many TRBV29-1 TGCAGCGCGAGCGGGGGACGGGATAATCAGCCCCAGCATTTT CSASGGRDNQPQHF
NA TRBJ2-1 NA TRBV20-1 TGCAGTGCTAGAGGTGGCCTAGCGCGCGGAGAGCAGTTCTTC CSARGGLARGEQFF
NA TRBJ1-2 many TRBV27 TGTGCCAGCAGTTTAGTGGGATTCGGGGGCTACACCTTC CASSLVGFGGYTF
NA TRBJ2-7 many TRBV7-2 TGTGCCAGCAGCTCCAACAGGGAGGGAGTCCGGTACTTC CASSSNREGVRYF
TRBD1 TRBJ2-4 few TRBV19 TGTGCCAGTAGTACCCGACAGGGATTAAACATTCAGTACTTC CASSTRQGLNIQYF
TRBD2 TRBJ2-3 NA TRBV7-3 TGTGCCAGCAGCCCGGACGGGGGGACAGATACGCAGTATTTT CASSPDGGTDTQYF
NA TRBJ1-6 medium-sized TRBV10-2 TGCGCCAGCAGTGAAACAGATAATTCACCCCTCCACTTT CASSETDNSPLHF
TRBD2 TRBJ2-1 many TRBV3-1 TGTGCCAGCAGCCAAGGGACTAGCGGGCCTTACAATGAGCAGTTCTTC CASSQGTSGPYNEQFF
NA TRBJ2-1 many TRBV20-1 TGCAGTGCTAGAGATCGGCGGGATGAGCAGTTCTTC CSARDRRDEQFF
TRBD2 TRBJ2-1 NA TRBV18 TGTGCCAGCTCACGCGGGACTAGCGGGAGTGATGAGCAGTCCTTC CASSRGTSGSDEQSF
TRBD2 TRBJ2-3 many TRBV7-9 TGTGCCAGCAGCTTAGTTATTAGCGGGAGGACAGATACGCAGTATTTT CASSLVISGRTDTQYF
NA TRBJ2-5 medium-sized TRBV15 TGTGCCACCAGCAGAGATGTCGAGACCCAGTACTTC CATSRDVETQYF
NA TRBJ2-1 many TRBV7-9 TGTGCCAGCAGCTTAGGACAGGAGGAAAATGAGCAGTTCTTC CASSLGQEENEQFF
TRBD2 TRBJ2-3 NA TRBV4-2 TGTGCCAGCAGCCAAGTAGAAGCTAGCGGGGCAGATACGCAGTATTTT CASSQVEASGADTQYF
TRBD2 TRBJ2-7 many TRBV28 TGTGCCAGCAGTGCAGGACTAGCGGGAGGTTACGAGCAGTACTTC CASSAGLAGGYEQYF
NA TRBJ1-1 NA TRBV3-1 TGTGCCAGCAGTCGTGCAGACCTGAACACTGAAGCTTTCTTT CASSRADLNTEAFF
TRBD1 TRBJ1-1 NA TRBV20-1 TGCAGTGCTCTCAGGGGGGGGGGGGCTGAAGCTTTCTTT CSALRGGGAEAFF
TRBD2 TRBJ2-5 many TRBV5-1 TGCGCCAGCAGCTTGGAAAGCGGGAGACGCGGAGAGACCCAGTACTTC CASSLESGRRGETQYF
NA TRBJ1-6 NA TRBV5-1 TGCGCCAGCAGCTTCGGGGACAATTCACCCCTCCACTTT CASSFGDNSPLHF
NA TRBJ2-3 many TRBV18 TGTGCCAGCTCACCCCGCTGGACAGACACCACAGATACGCAGTATTTT CASSPRWTDTTDTQYF
NA TRBJ2-5 NA TRBV30 TGTGCCTGGAGCCAAGGGTTCGGGGAGACCCAGTACTTC CAWSQGFGETQYF
NA TRBJ2-5 many TRBV9 TGTGCCAGCAGCGTAGCTTCAAGCAGGCAAGAGACCCAGTACTTC CASSVASSRQETQYF
NA TRBJ2-3 many TRBV2 TGTGCCAGCAGTTCTTCCCCAGACTCGTATTTT CASSSSPDSYF
NA TRBJ2-4 many TRBV6-6 TGTGCCAGCAGTTATGGCGGGACGATCCAAAACATTCAGTACTTC CASSYGGTIQNIQYF
TRBD2 TRBJ2-4 NA TRBV9 TGTGCCAGCAGCGTTTTTGGGGGAGGGGCGCAGGACATTCAGTACTTC CASSVFGGGAQDIQYF
NA TRBJ1-1 NA TRBV7-9 TGTGCCAGCAGCTTGGGGGATGGTGAAGCTTTCTTT CASSLGDGEAFF
TRBD1 TRBJ2-6 NA TRBV6-2/TRBV6-3 TGTGCCAGCAGCGATCCTTTTTCCGGGACAGGGGGCACCGGGGCCAACGTCCTGACTTTC CASSDPFSGTGGTGANVLTF
NA TRBJ2-3 NA TRBV7-9 TGTGCCAGCAGCTTCCTAGACGCAGATACGCAGTATTTT CASSFLDADTQYF
TRBD1 TRBJ1-5 many TRBV18 TGTGCCACCCAACAGGGGGCAGGTCAGCCCCAGCATTTT CATQQGAGQPQHF
TRBD1 TRBJ1-2 NA TRBV4-2 TGTGCCAGCAGCCCGGGACAGGGAGACTATGGCTACACCTTC CASSPGQGDYGYTF
TRBD2 TRBJ2-7 many TRBV20-1 TGCAGTGCTCCACCTCCGGGGACTAGCGGGAGGAAGTACGAGCAGTACTTC CSAPPPGTSGRKYEQYF
NA TRBJ2-7 many TRBV11-2 TGTGCCAGCAGCTTAGAGGCAGGGAGCTCCTACGAGCAGTACTTC CASSLEAGSSYEQYF